Below are 25 T cell receptor beta chains sequenced from a single sample in a study of low-dose radiotherapy and immunotherapy resistance in tumors. Both TCRalpha and TCRbeta chains were reverse transcribed with V-gene-specific primers. TCR amplification used around 20 PCR cycles, a constant-region primer and a V-primer adapter. TCRdb re-called the reads with MiXCR, one entry per CDR3 protein. The table includes roughly 60,000 distinct CDR3 sequences, about 25% detected once. Time point of the sample: before trial treatment. The sequencing used PBMCs, collected before treatment. These receptors came from a male donor with prostate cancer.

This clonotype turned up a few times. The chain links TRBV28 to TRBJ2-7; 7 positions match TRBD2. The CDR3 consists of 15 residues. The germline CDR1 and CDR2 sequences are MDHEN and SYDVKM. V lost 5 bases, J lost 2 bases, and 9 bases stayed unmatched. Here the CDR3 reads CASSETSNKPYEQYF. Here the CDR3 DNA reads TGTGCCAGCAGTGAGACTAGCAATAAACCCTACGAGCAGTACTTC. The entire variable domain, with the rest obtained from reference TRBV28 and TRBJ2-7, is as follows: DVKVTQSSRYLVKRTGEKVFLECVQDMDHENMFWYRQDPGLGLRLIYFSYDVKMKEKGDIPEGYSVSREKKERFSLILESASTNQTSMYLCASSETSNKPYEQYFGPGTRLTVT.

There are a few counts of this clonotype. Here the CDR3 DNA reads TGTGCCAGCAGCTTAGGACTTTACAATGAGCAGTTCTTC. This translates into CASSLGLYNEQFF. The V gene is TRBV7-8, the J gene TRBJ2-1; D unresolved. Between the trimmed V and J ends, which lost 1 base and 4 bases, there was a span of 5 bases. This CDR3 spans 13 amino acids. Germline lookup yields CDR1 SGHVS and CDR2 FQNEAQ.

Ten or more counts support this clonotype. The J gene is TRBJ1-1, the V gene TRBV5-1, with TRBD1 matching 7 bases. The germline gives CDR1 SGHRS, CDR2 YFSETQ. V shed 4 bases and J 5 bases; nucleotides not matched to a gene: 5. The CDR3 sequence is 13 residues long. The CDR3 is CASSGGQRTEAFF. DNA of the CDR3: TGCGCCAGCAGCGGGGGACAGAGGACTGAAGCTTTCTTT.

In this sample, this clonotype turned up many times. This chain connects TRBV19 to TRBJ1-2; D might be TRBD1 (5 bases). V shed 4 bases and J shed 4 bases, with 7 bases lying between them. CDR1 is LNHDA, CDR2 SQIVND, per germline (reference sequence). The CDR3 spans 12 residues. The CDR3 bases are TGTGCCAGTAGTAAGGACATCTATGGCTACACCTTC. Translating it yields CASSKDIYGYTF.

This clonotype was detected ten times or more. The chain is built from TRBV5-1 and TRBJ1-2; TRBD1 matches at 8 bases. There are 14 residues in the CDR3. V was pared by 0 bases and J by 6 bases, with 4 bases of the junction left unmatched. Germline CDR1 reads SGHRS; CDR2 reads YFSETQ. CDR3 amino acids: CASSLDRGSDGYTF. The CDR3 DNA reads as TGCGCCAGCAGCTTGGACAGGGGGTCAGATGGCTACACCTTC.

This clonotype was found many times. This chain links TRBV29-1 with TRBJ1-6; 7 nucleotides match TRBD1. Per the germline V gene, CDR1 is SQVTM and CDR2 is ANQGSEA. This CDR3 comprises 14 residues. V trimming: 5 bases; J trimming: 4 bases; junction bases outside the gene matches: 5. The CDR3 DNA reads as TGCAGCGTTCAGGACAGGAGTTATAATTCACCCCTCCACTTT. Translating it yields CSVQDRSYNSPLHF.

This clonotype was observed at least ten times. V is TRBV19 and J is TRBJ2-7; TRBD2 might be the D (5 bases). The CDR3 length is 17 residues. Germline V lookup: CDR1 LNHDA, CDR2 SQIVND (reference sequence). With 2 bases removed from V and 0 bases from J, the gap between germline ends came to 17 bases. Here the CDR3 reads CASSIPSSGASSYEQYF. Here the CDR3 DNA reads TGTGCCAGTAGTATACCCTCAAGCGGCGCGAGCTCCTACGAGCAGTACTTC.

Details on this clonotype: A single base is all that separates this from a far larger clone, so a read error is likely. The chain links TRBV6-2 or TRBV6-3 to TRBJ1-6, with 7 bases that match TRBD1. V lost 5 bases to trimming and J lost 7 bases; unmatched junction nucleotides: 5. The CDR3 runs to 14 residues. The germline CDR1 and CDR2 sequences are MNHEY and SVGEGT. The CDR3 sequence is CASSNQGGNSPLHF. CDR3 sequence (DNA): TGTGCCAGCAGTAACCAGGGGGGAAATTCACCCCTCCACTTT.

Notes on this clonotype: It is likely a read error: a sequence one base away is far more abundant. The rearrangement uses TRBV5-1 and TRBJ2-7; unclear D gene. Trimming cost V 7 bases and J 7 bases, with 27 bases left between them. The CDR3 length is 16 residues. Germline CDR1 reads SGHRS; CDR2 reads YFSETQ. CDR3 protein: CASRQVATSSYNEQYF. CDR3 bases: TGCGCCAGCCGCCAAGTAGCTACGAGCTCCTACAATGAGCAGTACTTC.

Many counts were recorded for this clonotype. V gene TRBV28 combines with J gene TRBJ1-5; D is ambiguous. Germline V gene data show CDR1 as MDHEN and CDR2 as SYDVKM. Trimming stripped 5 bases from V and 6 bases from J, with 5 bases between. The CDR3 runs to 11 residues. The CDR3 DNA reads as TGTGCCAGCAGTGGACTTCAGCCCCAGCATTTT. Residues: CASSGLQPQHF.

This clonotype was seen at least ten times. CDR3 region: CASRWYGYTF. CDR3 bases: TGTGCCAGCAGATGGTATGGCTACACCTTC. The J gene is TRBJ1-2, the V gene TRBV7-2; D remains unclear. Germline CDR1 is SGHTA and CDR2 is FQGNSA. This CDR3 has 10 amino acids. The V gene lost 6 bases and the J gene lost 5 bases, with 4 bases spanning the gap. Full variable domain (outside the CDR3, taken from reference TRBV7-2 and TRBJ1-2): GAGVSQSPSNKVTEKGKDVELRCDPISGHTALYWYRQSLGQGLEFLIYFQGNSAPDKSGLPSDRFSAERTGGSVSTLTIQRTQQEDSAVYLCASRWYGYTFGSGTRLTVV.

This clonotype was found many times. For the CDR3, the DNA is TGCAGTGCTAGATTCCTAGGGGAGCAGTTCTTC. This codes for CSARFLGEQFF. This chain connects TRBV20-1 to TRBJ2-1; the D is unclear. The V end lost 2 bases, the J end lost 10 bases, and 9 bases lay between the germline ends. The germline gives CDR1 DFQATT, CDR2 SNEGSKA (reference sequence). This CDR3 contains 11 residues.

The gene calls are TRBV3-1 and TRBJ1-6, with D hard to call. CDR1 and CDR2 from the germline V gene are LGHDT and YNNKEL (reference sequence). Trimming shortened V by 1 base and J by 5 bases, and 12 bases separated the two germline ends. The CDR3 has 16 residues. CDR3 DNA sequence: TGTGCCAGCAGCCAAGGTGGCGGGCCCAATAATTCACCCCTCCACTTT. This translates into CASSQGGGPNNSPLHF. The variable domain in full, completed from reference TRBV3-1 and TRBJ1-6, reads DTAVSQTPKYLVTQMGNDKSIKCEQNLGHDTMYWYKQDSKKFLKIMFSYNNKELIINETVPNRFSPKSPDKAHLNLHINSLELGDSAVYFCASSQGGGPNNSPLHFGNGTRLTVT.

This clonotype came up many times. The chain is built from TRBV27 and TRBJ2-2, with TRBD2 identical over 10 bases. The V gene's germline CDR1 is MNHEY and CDR2 SMNVEV (reference sequence). The CDR3 spans 16 residues. V lost 6 bases and J lost 7; bases outside the gene matches: 11. The CDR3 DNA reads TGTGCCAGCAGATCTGGGGGTAGCGGGAGGAGCGGGGAGCTGTTTTTT. Its protein is CASRSGGSGRSGELFF.

Ten or more counts support this clonotype. This sequence joins TRBV28 and TRBJ2-7; tentatively, D is TRBD1 (5 bases). V dropped 7 bases and J dropped 7 bases, with 17 bases sitting between them. The CDR3 runs 13 residues. Germline CDR1 reads MDHEN; CDR2 reads SYDVKM. The CDR3 is CASMKRAQGEQYF. CDR3 nucleotides: TGTGCCAGCATGAAGAGAGCCCAGGGTGAGCAGTACTTC.

This clonotype was detected many times. The rearrangement joins TRBV7-9 to TRBJ2-3, with TRBD1 matching 7 bases. From germline, CDR1 is SEHNR and CDR2 FQNEAQ (reference sequence). CDR3 length equals 18 residues. V lost 8 bases, J lost 0 bases, and 17 bases stayed unmatched. CDR3 amino acids: CASLPSDRDRPSTDTQYF. DNA of the CDR3: TGTGCCAGCCTCCCCTCAGACAGGGACCGTCCTAGCACAGATACGCAGTATTTT.

This clonotype was counted many times. The chain has TRBV24-1 and TRBJ2-7; D is uncertain. V lost 6 bases and J 3 bases, leaving 8 bases between the germline ends. This CDR3 comprises 12 residues. Per germline, CDR1 KGHDR and CDR2 SFDVKD. The CDR3 DNA is TGTGCCACCAGTTCCAGTGGCTACGAGCAGTACTTC. It translates to CATSSSGYEQYF.

This clonotype came up many times. The J gene is TRBJ1-1, the V gene TRBV4-1; D perhaps matches TRBD1 (5 bases). This CDR3 spans 14 amino acids. CDR1 and CDR2 (germline): MGHRA, YSYEKL. Trimming shortened V by 4 bases and J by 8 bases, and 17 bases separated the two germline ends. The chain's CDR3 is CASSPLGGTSEAFF. The CDR3 DNA follows: TGCGCCAGCAGCCCCCTCGGGGGGACGTCGGAAGCTTTCTTT.

The chain is built from TRBV21-1 and TRBJ1-5; the D call TRBD1 from the table was never checked on the DNA. TRBV21-1 is termed a pseudogene. The CDR3 covers 18 residues. In DNA, the CDR3 is TGTGCCAGCAGTCCAAGAGGGGGTAGGCGGAAGGGAAATCAGCCCCAGCATTTT. Protein product: CASSPRGGRRKGNQPQHF.

This clonotype appeared many times. This chain uses TRBV7-6 with TRBJ2-2; D perhaps matches TRBD1 (5 bases). Trimming removed 1 base from V and 3 bases from J, with 9 bases in between. Looked up from germline, CDR1 is SGHVS and CDR2 is FNYEAQ. The CDR3 is 15 amino acids. The CDR3 DNA reads TGTGCCAGCAGCTTAGGGCAGGGTGACACCGGGGAGCTGTTTTTT. Translating it yields CASSLGQGDTGELFF.

This clonotype has a count of ten or more. The chain couples TRBV7-9 to TRBJ2-7, with 9 bases matching TRBD1. This CDR3 spans 14 amino acids. Per germline, CDR1 SEHNR and CDR2 FQNEAQ (reference sequence). Losses at the gene ends were 3 bases for V and 3 bases for J; bases not matched to a gene: 3. DNA of the CDR3: TGTGCCAGCAGCTTTGGGACAGGGATCTACGAGCAGTACTTC. It yields the protein CASSFGTGIYEQYF.

This clonotype was found many times. The chain employs TRBV5-1 and TRBJ1-1; D is perhaps TRBD1 (5 bases). CDR1 is SGHRS and CDR2 is YFSETQ in the germline V gene. V was trimmed by 2 bases and J by 1 base, leaving 24 bases between them. CDR3 length: 19 residues. CDR3 nucleotides: TGCGCCAGCAGCTTCGAGGATTTGGGGTTCGGGAGGGGGAACACTGAAGCTTTCTTT. Amino acid sequence: CASSFEDLGFGRGNTEAFF.

In its sample, this clonotype was seen many times. The chain employs TRBV3-1 and TRBJ2-3, with 7 bases identical to TRBD2. The CDR3 covers 15 residues. Germline trimming cut 2 bases from V and 6 bases from J; bases unmatched to any gene: 8. CDR1 is LGHDT, CDR2 YNNKEL, per germline (reference sequence). The CDR3 spells CASSQPGGTADTQYF. In DNA form, the CDR3 reads TGTGCCAGCAGCCAACCGGGAGGCACAGCGGATACGCAGTATTTT.

This clonotype was seen many times. V usage is TRBV19 and J usage is TRBJ2-7; the match to TRBD2 covers 13 bases. The CDR3 has 16 residues. The V gene end was trimmed by 4 bases and the J gene end by 4 bases; junction bases not matched to a gene: 7. Germline V lookup: CDR1 LNHDA, CDR2 SQIVND (reference sequence). CDR3 coding DNA: TGTGCCAGTAGTACACGGACTAGCGGGAGTCCGTACGAGCAGTACTTC. Encoded protein: CASSTRTSGSPYEQYF.

Notes on this clonotype: The likely explanation is a read error, given a far larger clone one base away. No conserved phenylalanine or tryptophan is present at the end of the CDR3, so a read error is the likely explanation. V usage is TRBV10-2 and J usage is TRBJ2-5; TRBD2 agrees at 8 bases. CDR3 length: 17 amino acids. CDR1 and CDR2 from the germline V gene are WSHSY and SAAADI. In DNA, the CDR3 is TGTGCCAACTCTAATATCGTGGGCGGGAGGTACCAAGAGACCCAGTACTCC. The encoded protein is CANSNIVGGRYQETQYS.